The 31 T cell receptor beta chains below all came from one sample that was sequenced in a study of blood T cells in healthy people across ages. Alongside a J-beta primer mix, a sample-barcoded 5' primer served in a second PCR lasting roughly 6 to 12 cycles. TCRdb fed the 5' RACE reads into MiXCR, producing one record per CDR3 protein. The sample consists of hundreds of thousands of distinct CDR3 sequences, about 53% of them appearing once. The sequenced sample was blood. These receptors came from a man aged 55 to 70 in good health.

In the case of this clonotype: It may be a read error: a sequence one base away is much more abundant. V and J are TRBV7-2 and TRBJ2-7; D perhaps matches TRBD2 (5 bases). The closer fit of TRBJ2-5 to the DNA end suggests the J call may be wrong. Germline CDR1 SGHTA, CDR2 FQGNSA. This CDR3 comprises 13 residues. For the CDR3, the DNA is TGTGCCAGCAACTTAGCGCTAGGGGAGACCCAGTACTTC. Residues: CASNLALGETQYF.

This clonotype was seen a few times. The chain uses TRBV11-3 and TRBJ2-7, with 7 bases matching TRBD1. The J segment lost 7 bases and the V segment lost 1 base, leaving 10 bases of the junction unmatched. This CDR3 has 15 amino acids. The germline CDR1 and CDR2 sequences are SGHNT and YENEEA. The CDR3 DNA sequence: TGTGCCAGCAGCTTAGCACAGGGGAACTACAATGAGCAGTACTTC. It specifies CASSLAQGNYNEQYF.

The CDR3 loop reads CASPKHTGRGRDTQYF. CDR3 sequence (DNA): TGTGCCAGCCCGAAACACACGGGCAGGGGGCGAGATACGCAGTATTTT. The chain couples TRBV21-1 to TRBJ2-3; TRBD1, the table's D call, was not compared with the DNA. TRBV21-1 represents a pseudogene. This CDR3 is 16 amino acids long.

The CDR3 protein is CAITDSDSGANVLTF. CDR3 nucleotides: TGTGCCATCACCGACTCGGACTCTGGGGCCAACGTCCTGACTTTC. J is TRBJ2-6 and V is TRBV10-3; D not certain. Trimming took 7 bases from V and 0 from J, leaving 10 bases between them. Germline V gene sequence: CDR1 ENHRY, CDR2 SYGVKD. CDR3 length: 15 residues.

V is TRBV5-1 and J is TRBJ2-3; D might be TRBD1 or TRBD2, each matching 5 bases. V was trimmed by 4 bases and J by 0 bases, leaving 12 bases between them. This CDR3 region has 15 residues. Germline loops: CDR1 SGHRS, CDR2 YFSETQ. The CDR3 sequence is CASSPGPASTDTQYF. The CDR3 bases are TGCGCCAGCAGCCCGGGGCCCGCGAGCACAGATACGCAGTATTTT.

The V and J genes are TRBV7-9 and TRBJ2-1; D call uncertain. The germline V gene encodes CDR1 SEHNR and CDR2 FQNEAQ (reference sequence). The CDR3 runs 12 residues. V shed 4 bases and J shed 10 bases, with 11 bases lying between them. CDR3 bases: TGTGCCAGCAGCTCCTCGACCCGGGAGCAGTTCTTC. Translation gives CASSSSTREQFF.

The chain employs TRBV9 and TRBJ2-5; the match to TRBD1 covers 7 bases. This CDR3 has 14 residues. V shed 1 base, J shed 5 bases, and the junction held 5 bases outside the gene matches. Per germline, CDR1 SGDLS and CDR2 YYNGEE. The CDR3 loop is CASSVRLRGETQYF. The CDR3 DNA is TGTGCCAGCAGCGTACGGCTCAGGGGGGAGACCCAGTACTTC.

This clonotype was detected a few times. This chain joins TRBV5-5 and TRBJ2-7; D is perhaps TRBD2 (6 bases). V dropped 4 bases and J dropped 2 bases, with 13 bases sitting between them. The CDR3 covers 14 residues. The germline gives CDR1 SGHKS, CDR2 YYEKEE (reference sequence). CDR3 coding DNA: TGTGCCAGCAGCGTTGGAGCGGGCACCTACGAGCAGTACTTC. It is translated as CASSVGAGTYEQYF.

Here the CDR3 DNA reads TGCGCCAGCAGCCAAGAGGGGGTCTCTGGGGCCAACGTCCTGACTTTC. Its protein product is CASSQEGVSGANVLTF. V usage is TRBV4-1 and J usage is TRBJ2-6; the D call may be TRBD1 or TRBD2 (5 bases each). The V end lost 0 bases, the J end lost 0 bases, and 6 bases lay between the germline ends. There are 16 residues in the CDR3. Looked up from germline, CDR1 is MGHRA and CDR2 is YSYEKL.

The CDR3 loop reads CASRIRSGGAHEQFF. CDR3 bases: TGTGCCAGCAGGATCCGTAGCGGGGGGGCGCATGAGCAGTTCTTC. The chain recombines TRBV12-3 or TRBV12-4 with TRBJ2-1; 11 positions match TRBD2. This CDR3 comprises 15 residues. J gave up 8 bases and V 6 bases, and 9 bases lay outside the gene matches.

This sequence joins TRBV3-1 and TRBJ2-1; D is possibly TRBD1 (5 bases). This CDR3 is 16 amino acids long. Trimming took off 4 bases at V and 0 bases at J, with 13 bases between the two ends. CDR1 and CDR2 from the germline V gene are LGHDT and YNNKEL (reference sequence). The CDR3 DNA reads TGTGCCAGCAGCCGGAACAGGAAGAGCTCCTACAATGAGCAGTTCTTC. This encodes CASSRNRKSSYNEQFF.

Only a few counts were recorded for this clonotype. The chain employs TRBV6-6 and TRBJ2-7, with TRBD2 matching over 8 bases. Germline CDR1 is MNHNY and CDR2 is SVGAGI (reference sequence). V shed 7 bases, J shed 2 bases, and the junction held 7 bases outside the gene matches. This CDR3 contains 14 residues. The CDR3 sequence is CASTPARGAYEQYF. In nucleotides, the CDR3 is TGTGCCAGCACCCCCGCGCGGGGGGCCTACGAGCAGTACTTC.

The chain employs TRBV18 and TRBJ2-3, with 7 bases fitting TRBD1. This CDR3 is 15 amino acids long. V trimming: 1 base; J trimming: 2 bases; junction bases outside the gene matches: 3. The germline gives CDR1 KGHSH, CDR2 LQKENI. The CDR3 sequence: CASSPLTGITDTQYF. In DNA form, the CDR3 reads TGTGCCAGCTCACCACTGACAGGGATCACAGATACGCAGTATTTT.

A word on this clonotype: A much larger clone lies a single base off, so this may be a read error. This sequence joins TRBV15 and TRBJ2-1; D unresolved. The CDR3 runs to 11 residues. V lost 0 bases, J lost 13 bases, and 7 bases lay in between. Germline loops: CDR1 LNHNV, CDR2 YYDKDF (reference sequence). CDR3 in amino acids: CATSRDETQFF. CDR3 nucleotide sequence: TGTGCCACCAGCAGAGACGAGACCCAGTTCTTC.

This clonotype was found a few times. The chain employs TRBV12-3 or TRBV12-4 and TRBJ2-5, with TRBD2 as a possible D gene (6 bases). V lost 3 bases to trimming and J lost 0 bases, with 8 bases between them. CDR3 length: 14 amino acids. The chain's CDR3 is CASSFTSYQETQYF. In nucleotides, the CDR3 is TGTGCCAGCAGTTTTACTAGCTACCAAGAGACCCAGTACTTC.

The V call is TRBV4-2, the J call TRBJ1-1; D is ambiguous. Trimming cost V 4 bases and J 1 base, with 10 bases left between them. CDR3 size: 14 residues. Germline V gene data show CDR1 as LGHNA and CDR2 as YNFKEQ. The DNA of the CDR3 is TGTGCCAGCAGCCGAGAGTTGGGGAACACTGAAGCTTTCTTT. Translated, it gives CASSRELGNTEAFF.

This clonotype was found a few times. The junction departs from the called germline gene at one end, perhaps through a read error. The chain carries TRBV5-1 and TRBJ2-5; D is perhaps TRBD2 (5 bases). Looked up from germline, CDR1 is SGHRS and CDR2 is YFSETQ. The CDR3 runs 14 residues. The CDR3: CASSFNGGQETQYF. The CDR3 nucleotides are TGTGCCAGCAGCTTCAATGGCGGGCAAGAGACCCAGTACTTC.

This CDR3 is CSARAGTERNEQFF. Written as DNA, the CDR3 is TGCAGTGCTAGAGCCGGGACAGAACGGAATGAGCAGTTCTTC. The chain employs TRBV20-1 and TRBJ2-1, with 7 bases fitting TRBD1. Germline CDR1 DFQATT, CDR2 SNEGSKA (reference sequence). The CDR3 has 14 residues. The V and J ends lost 1 base and 7 bases, in that order; junction bases with no gene match: 7.

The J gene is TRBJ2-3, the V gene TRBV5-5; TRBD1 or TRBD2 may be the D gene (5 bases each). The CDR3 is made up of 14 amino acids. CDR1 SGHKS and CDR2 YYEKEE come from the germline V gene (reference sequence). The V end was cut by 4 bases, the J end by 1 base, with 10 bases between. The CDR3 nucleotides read TGTGCCAGCAGCCGGGACGCGGGCACAGATACGCAGTATTTT. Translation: CASSRDAGTDTQYF.

The CDR3 loop reads CASSYAGTGGYEQYF. The CDR3 DNA reads as TGTGCCAGCAGTTACGCCGGGACAGGGGGCTACGAGCAGTACTTC. The V call is TRBV6-5, the J call TRBJ2-7; TRBD1 matches at 11 bases. This CDR3 has 15 amino acids. The ends lost 2 bases at V and 3 bases at J; junction bases unmatched: 3. CDR1 and CDR2 from the germline V gene are MNHEY and SVGAGI.

CDR3 nucleotide sequence: TGTGCCAGCAGTTTATTGGGGGGGGGCCCCTGGAAGACCCAGTACTTC. This gives the protein CASSLLGGGPWKTQYF. V usage is TRBV28 and J usage is TRBJ2-5; TRBD2 is a possible D gene (7 bases). This CDR3 contains 16 residues. Trimming took off 1 base at V and 6 bases at J, with 18 bases between the two ends. Germline V gene lookup returns CDR1 MDHEN and CDR2 SYDVKM.

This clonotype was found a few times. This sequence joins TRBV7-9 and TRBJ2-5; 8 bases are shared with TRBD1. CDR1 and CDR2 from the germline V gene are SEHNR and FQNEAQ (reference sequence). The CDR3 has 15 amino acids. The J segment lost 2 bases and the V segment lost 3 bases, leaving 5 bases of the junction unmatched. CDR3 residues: CASSLGQDKQETQYF. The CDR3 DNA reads TGTGCCAGCAGCTTGGGACAGGACAAACAAGAGACCCAGTACTTC.

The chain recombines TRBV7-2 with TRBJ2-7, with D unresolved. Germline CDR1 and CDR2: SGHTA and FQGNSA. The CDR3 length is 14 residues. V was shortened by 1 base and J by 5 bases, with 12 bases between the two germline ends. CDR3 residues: CASSLVQERHEQYF. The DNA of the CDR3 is TGTGCCAGCAGCTTAGTTCAGGAAAGGCACGAGCAGTACTTC.

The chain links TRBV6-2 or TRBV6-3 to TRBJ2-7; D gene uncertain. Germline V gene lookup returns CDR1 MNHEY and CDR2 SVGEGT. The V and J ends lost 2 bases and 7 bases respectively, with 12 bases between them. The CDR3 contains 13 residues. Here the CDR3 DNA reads TGTGCCAGCAGTTACCGGACCCCCGGGGAGCAGTACTTC. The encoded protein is CASSYRTPGEQYF.

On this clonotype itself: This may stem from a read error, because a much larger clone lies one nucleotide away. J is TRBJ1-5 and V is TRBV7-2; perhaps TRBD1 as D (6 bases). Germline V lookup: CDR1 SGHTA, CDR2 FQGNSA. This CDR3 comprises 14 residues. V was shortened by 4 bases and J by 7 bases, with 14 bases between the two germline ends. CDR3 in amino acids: CASSSVRGGQPQHF. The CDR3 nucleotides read TGTGCCAGCAGCTCAGTCAGGGGAGGCCAGCCCCAGCATTTT.

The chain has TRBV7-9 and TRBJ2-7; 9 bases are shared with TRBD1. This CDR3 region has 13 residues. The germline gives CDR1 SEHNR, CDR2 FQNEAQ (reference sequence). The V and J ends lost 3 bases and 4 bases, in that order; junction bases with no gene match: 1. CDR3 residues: CASSFGQGYEQYF. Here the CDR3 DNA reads TGTGCCAGCAGCTTTGGACAGGGGTACGAGCAGTACTTC.

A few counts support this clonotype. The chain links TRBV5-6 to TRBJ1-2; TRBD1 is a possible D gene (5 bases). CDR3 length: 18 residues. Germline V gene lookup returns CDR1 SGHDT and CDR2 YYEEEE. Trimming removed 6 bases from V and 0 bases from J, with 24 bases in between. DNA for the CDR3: TGTGCCAGCACCCTCCCCGGGGCGGACCTTTTAGCTAACTATGGCTACACCTTC. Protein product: CASTLPGADLLANYGYTF.

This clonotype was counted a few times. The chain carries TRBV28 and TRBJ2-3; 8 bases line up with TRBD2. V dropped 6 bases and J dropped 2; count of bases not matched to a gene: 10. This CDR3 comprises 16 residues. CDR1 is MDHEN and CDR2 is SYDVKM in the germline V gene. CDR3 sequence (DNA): TGTGCCAGCAGCCTGAGCGGGGGATCTTTCACAGATACGCAGTATTTT. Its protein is CASSLSGGSFTDTQYF.

The CDR3 DNA reads as TGCGCCAGCATGATTAGCGGGGGACACACAGATACGCAGTATTTT. It translates to CASMISGGHTDTQYF. The chain has TRBV10-2 and TRBJ2-3; 9 positions agree with TRBD2. The trim removed 7 bases at V and 2 bases at J, leaving 7 bases unmatched. CDR1 and CDR2 from the germline V gene are WSHSY and SAAADI. This CDR3 comprises 15 residues.

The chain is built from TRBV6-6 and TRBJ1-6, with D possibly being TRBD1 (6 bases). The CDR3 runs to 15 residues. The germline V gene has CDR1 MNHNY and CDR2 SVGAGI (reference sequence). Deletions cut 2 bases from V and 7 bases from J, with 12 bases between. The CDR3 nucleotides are TGTGCCAGCAGTTACCGACAGGCTGGGAATTCACCCCTCCACTTT. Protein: CASSYRQAGNSPLHF.

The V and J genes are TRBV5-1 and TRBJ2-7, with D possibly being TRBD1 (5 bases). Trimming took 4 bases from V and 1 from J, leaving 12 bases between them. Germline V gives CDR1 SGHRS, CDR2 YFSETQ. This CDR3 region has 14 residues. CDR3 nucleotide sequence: TGCGCCAGCAGCAACGACAGACCATCCTACGAGCAGTACTTC. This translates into CASSNDRPSYEQYF.